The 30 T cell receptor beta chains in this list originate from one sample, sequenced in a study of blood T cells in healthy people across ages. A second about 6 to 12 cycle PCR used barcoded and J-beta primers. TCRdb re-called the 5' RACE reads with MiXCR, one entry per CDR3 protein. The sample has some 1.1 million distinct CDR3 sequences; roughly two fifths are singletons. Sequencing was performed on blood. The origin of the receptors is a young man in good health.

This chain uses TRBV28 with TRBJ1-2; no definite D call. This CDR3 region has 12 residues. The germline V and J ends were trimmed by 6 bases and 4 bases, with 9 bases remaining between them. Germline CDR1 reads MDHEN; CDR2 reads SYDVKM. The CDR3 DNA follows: TGTGCCAGCAGACCGGGCCCCTATGGCTACACCTTC. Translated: CASRPGPYGYTF.

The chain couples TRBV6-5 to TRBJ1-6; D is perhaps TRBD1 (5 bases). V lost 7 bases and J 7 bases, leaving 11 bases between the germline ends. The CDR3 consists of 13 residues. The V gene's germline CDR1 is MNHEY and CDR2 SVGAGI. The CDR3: CASTFRDNSPLHF. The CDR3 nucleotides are TGTGCCAGCACTTTCAGGGACAATTCACCCCTCCACTTT.

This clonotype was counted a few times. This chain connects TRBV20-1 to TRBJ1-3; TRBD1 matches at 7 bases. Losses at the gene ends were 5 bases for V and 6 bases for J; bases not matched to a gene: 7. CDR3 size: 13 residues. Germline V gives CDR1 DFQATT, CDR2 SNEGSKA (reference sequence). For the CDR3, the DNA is TGCAGTGCTCGACCGGGACAGATAAACACCATATATTTT. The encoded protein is CSARPGQINTIYF.

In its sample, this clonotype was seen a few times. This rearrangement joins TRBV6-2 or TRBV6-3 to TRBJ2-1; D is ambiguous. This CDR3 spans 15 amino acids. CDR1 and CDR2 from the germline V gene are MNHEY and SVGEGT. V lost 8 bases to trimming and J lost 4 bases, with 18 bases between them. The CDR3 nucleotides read TGTGCCAGCGCTCCCCGGGTCGACCGATACAATGAGCAGTTCTTC. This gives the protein CASAPRVDRYNEQFF.

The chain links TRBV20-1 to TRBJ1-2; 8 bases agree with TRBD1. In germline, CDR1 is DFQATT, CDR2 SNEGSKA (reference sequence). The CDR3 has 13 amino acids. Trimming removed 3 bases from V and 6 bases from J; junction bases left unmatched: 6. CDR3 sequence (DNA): TGCAGTGCTAGCAAGGACAGGGCAGATGGCTACACCTTC. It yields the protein CSASKDRADGYTF.

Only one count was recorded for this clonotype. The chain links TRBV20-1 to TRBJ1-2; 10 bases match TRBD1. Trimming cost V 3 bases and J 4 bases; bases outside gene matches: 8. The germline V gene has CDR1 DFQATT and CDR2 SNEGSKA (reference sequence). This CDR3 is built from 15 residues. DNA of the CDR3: TGCAGTGCTAGGGACCGGGACAGGGGCGTCTATGGCTACACCTTC. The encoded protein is CSARDRDRGVYGYTF.

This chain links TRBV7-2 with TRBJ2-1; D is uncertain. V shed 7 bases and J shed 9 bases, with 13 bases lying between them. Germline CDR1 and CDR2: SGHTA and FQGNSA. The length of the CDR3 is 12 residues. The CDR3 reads CASTIGSSEQFF. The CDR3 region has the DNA TGTGCCAGCACCATAGGCTCTTCTGAGCAGTTCTTC.

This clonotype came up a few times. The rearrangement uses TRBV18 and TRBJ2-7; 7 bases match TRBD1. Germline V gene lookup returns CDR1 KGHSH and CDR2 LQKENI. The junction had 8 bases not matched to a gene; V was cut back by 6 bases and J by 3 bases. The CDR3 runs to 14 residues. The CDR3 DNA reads TGTGCCAGCTCTGTAGGACAGGCTTTCTACGAGCAGTACTTC. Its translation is CASSVGQAFYEQYF.

In DNA, the CDR3 is TGCAGTGCGACGTCCCCGAGGGTGAACACTGAAGCTTTCTTT. It codes for CSATSPRVNTEAFF. The chain carries TRBV20-1 and TRBJ1-1, with unresolved D. This CDR3 spans 14 amino acids. Trimming cost V 6 bases and J 0 bases, with 14 bases left between them. The V gene's germline CDR1 is DFQATT and CDR2 SNEGSKA (reference sequence).

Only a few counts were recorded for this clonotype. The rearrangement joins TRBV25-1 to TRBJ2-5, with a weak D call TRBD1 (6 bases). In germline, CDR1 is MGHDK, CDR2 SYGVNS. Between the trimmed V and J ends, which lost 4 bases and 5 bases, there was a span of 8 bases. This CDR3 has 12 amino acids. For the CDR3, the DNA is TGTGCCAGCAGTGGACAGGTGGAGACCCAGTACTTC. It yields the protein CASSGQVETQYF. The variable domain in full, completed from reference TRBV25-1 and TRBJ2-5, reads EADIYQTPRYLVIGTGKKITLECSQTMGHDKMYWYQQDPGMELHLIHYSYGVNSTEKGDLSSESTVSRIRTEHFPLTLESARPSHTSQYLCASSGQVETQYFGPGTRLLVL.

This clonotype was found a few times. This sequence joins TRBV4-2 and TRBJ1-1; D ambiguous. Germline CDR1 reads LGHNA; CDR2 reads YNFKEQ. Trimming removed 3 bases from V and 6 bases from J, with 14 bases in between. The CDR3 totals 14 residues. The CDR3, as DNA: TGTGCCAGCAGCCAGAGCGGACGCAAAGCTGAAGCTTTCTTT. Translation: CASSQSGRKAEAFF.

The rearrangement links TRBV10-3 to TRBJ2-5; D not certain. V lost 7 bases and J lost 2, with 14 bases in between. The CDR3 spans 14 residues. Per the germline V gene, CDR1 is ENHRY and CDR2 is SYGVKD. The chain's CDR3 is CAITNSRAQETQYF. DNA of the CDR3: TGTGCCATCACCAACAGCCGCGCACAAGAGACCCAGTACTTC.

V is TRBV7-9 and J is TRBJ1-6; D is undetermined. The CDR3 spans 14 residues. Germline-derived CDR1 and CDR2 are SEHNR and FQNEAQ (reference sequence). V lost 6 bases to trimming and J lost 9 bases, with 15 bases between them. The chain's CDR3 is CASSSDTVRSPLHF. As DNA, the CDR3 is TGTGCCAGCAGTTCAGACACGGTTCGTTCACCCCTCCACTTT.

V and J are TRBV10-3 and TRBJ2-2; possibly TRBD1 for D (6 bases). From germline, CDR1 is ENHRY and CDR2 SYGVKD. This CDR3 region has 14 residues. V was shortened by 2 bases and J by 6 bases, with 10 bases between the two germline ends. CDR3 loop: CAISEPRGAGELFF. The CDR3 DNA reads TGTGCCATCAGTGAGCCCAGGGGAGCCGGGGAGCTGTTTTTT.

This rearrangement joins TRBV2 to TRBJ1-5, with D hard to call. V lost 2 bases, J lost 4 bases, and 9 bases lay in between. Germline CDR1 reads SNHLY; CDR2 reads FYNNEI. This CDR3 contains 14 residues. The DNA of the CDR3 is TGTGCCAGCAGTGAATCGACAAGAAATCAGCCCCAGCATTTT. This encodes CASSESTRNQPQHF.

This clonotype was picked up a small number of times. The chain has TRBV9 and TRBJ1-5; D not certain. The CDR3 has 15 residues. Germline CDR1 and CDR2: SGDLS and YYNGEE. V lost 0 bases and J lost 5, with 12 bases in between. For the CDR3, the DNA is TGTGCCAGCAGCGTAGGGTTCCAGGAGTATCAGCCCCAGCATTTT. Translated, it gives CASSVGFQEYQPQHF. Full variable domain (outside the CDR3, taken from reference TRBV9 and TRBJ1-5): DSGVTQTPKHLITATGQRVTLRCSPRSGDLSVYWYQQSLDQGLQFLIQYYNGEERAKGNILERFSAQQFPDLHSELNLSSLELGDSALYFCASSVGFQEYQPQHFGDGTRLSIL.

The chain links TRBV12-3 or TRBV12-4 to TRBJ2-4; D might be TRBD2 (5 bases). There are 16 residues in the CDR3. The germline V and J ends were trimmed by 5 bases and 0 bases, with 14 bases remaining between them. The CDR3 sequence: CASSIGLSLAKNIQYF. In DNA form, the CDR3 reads TGTGCCAGCAGTATCGGACTTTCCTTAGCCAAAAACATTCAGTACTTC.

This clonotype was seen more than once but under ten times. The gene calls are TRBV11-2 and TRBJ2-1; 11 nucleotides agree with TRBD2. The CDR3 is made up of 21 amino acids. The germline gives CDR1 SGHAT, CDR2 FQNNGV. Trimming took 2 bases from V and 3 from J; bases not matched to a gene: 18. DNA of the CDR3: TGTGCCAGCAGCTTAATCGTTTACCGGCTAGCGGGGGGACGATACTACAATGAGCAGTTCTTC. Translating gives CASSLIVYRLAGGRYYNEQFF.

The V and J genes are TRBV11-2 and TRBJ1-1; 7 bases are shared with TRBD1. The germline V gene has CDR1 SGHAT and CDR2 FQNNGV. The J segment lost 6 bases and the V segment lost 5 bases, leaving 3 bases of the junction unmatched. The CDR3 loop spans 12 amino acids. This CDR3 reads CASSRQGPEAFF. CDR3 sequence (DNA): TGTGCCAGCAGCCGACAGGGTCCTGAAGCTTTCTTT.

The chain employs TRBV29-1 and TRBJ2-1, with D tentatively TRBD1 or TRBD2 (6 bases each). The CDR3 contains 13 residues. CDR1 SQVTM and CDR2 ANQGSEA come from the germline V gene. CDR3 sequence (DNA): TGCACCGCGGCGCAGGAGGGGGAGAATGAGCAGTTCTTC. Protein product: CTAAQEGENEQFF.

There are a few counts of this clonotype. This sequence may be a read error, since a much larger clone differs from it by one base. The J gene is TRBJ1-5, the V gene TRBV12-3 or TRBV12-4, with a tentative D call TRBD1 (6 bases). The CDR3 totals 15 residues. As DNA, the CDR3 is TGTGCCAGCAGGTTAGAGGGGGGTAGCAATCAGCCCCAGCATTTT. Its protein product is CASRLEGGSNQPQHF.

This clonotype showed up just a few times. Here the CDR3 reads CASSPDGSHNEQFF. The CDR3 bases are TGTGCCAGCAGCCCAGATGGCAGCCACAATGAGCAGTTCTTC. V is TRBV11-1 and J is TRBJ2-1; D remains unclear. Germline V gene lookup returns CDR1 SGHAT and CDR2 FQDESV (reference sequence). CDR3 length: 14 residues. V lost 5 bases and J lost 5, with 13 bases in between.

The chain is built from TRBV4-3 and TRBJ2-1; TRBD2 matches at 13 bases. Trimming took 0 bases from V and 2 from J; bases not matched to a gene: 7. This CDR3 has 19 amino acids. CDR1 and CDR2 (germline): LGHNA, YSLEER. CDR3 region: CASSQDLELAGGPYNEQFF. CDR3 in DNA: TGCGCCAGCAGCCAAGATCTTGAACTAGCGGGGGGGCCCTACAATGAGCAGTTCTTC.

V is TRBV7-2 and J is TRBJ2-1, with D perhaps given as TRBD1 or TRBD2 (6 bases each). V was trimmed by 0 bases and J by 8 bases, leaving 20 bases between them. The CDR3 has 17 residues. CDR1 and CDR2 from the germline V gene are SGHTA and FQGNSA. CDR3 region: CASSLAKWGAPPHEQFF. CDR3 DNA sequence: TGTGCCAGCAGCTTAGCGAAATGGGGGGCCCCTCCACATGAGCAGTTCTTC.

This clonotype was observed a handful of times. CDR3 bases: TGCAGTGCTACCCCGGGACAGGGTCACTATGGCTACACCTTC. It encodes CSATPGQGHYGYTF. The rearrangement links TRBV20-1 to TRBJ1-2; 9 bases fit TRBD1. This CDR3 has 14 residues. Per germline, CDR1 DFQATT and CDR2 SNEGSKA (reference sequence). The trim removed 4 bases at V and 3 bases at J, leaving 6 bases unmatched.

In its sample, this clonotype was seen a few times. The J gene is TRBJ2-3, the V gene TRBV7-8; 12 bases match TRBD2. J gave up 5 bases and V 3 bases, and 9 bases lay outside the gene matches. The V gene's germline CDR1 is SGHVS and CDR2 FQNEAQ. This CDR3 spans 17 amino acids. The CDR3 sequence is CASSLFPSGGEGDTQYF. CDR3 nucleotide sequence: TGTGCCAGCAGCTTGTTCCCTAGCGGGGGGGAAGGAGATACGCAGTATTTT.

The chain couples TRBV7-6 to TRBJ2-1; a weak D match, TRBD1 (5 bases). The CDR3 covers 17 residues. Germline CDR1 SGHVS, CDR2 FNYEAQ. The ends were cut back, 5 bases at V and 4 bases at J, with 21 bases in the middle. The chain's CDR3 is CASSLVNTVQGYNEQFF. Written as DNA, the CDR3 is TGTGCCAGCAGCCTTGTTAACACCGTTCAGGGTTACAATGAGCAGTTCTTC. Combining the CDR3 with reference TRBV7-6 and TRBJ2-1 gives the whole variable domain GAGVSQSPRYKVTKRGQDVALRCDPISGHVSLYWYRQALGQGPEFLTYFNYEAQQDKSGLPNDRFSAERPEGSISTLTIQRTEQRDSAMYRCASSLVNTVQGYNEQFFGPGTRLTVL.

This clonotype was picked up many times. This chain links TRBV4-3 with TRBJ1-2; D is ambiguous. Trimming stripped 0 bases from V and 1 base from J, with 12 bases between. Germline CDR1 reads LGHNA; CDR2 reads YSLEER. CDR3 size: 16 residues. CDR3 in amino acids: CASSQDWRENNYGYTF. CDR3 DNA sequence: TGCGCCAGCAGCCAAGATTGGAGGGAAAATAACTATGGCTACACCTTC.

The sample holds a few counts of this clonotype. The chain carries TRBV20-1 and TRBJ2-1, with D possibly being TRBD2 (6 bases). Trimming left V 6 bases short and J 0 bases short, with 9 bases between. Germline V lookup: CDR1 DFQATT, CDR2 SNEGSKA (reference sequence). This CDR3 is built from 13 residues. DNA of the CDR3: TGCAGTGCCACGGAGGGCTCCTACAATGAGCAGTTCTTC. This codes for CSATEGSYNEQFF.

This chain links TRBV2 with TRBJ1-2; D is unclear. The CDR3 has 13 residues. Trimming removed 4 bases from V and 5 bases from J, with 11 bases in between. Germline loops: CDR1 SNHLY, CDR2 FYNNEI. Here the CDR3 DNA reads TGTGCCAGCAGTGCTGGGTCCCCTTATGGCTACACCTTC. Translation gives CASSAGSPYGYTF.